Shown below are 17 T cell receptor beta chains from a single sample sequenced in a study of blood T cell repertoires in COVID-19. This table comes from immunoSEQ multiplex PCR, and its TCRdb copy is limited to in-frame clones, with some not included. The sample records a few hundred thousand clones, 65% to 90% being singletons. Sequenced input: peripheral blood. These receptors all come from a man aged 40-50 years who had recovered from COVID-19.

The rearrangement joins TRBV7-2 to TRBJ1-6; 10 nucleotides agree with TRBD1. V lost 3 bases and J lost 7; bases outside the gene matches: 3. This CDR3 is 15 amino acids long. In germline, CDR1 is SGHTA, CDR2 FQGNSA. The CDR3 nucleotides are TGTGCCAGCAGCTTTCGGACAGGGGGGAATTCACCCCTCCACTTT. This gives the protein CASSFRTGGNSPLHF.

This clone was counted a single time. The chain is built from TRBV16 and TRBJ1-1; D gene ambiguous. The CDR3 sequence is 14 residues long. Per the germline V gene, CDR1 is KGHSY and CDR2 is FQNENV. Deletions cut 4 bases from V and 1 base from J, with 10 bases between. CDR3 region: CASSPEAGNTEAFF. The CDR3 bases are TGTGCCAGCAGCCCGGAGGCAGGGAACACTGAAGCTTTCTTT.

This chain joins TRBV7-2 and TRBJ2-7; a weak D match, TRBD2 (6 bases). The germline V gene encodes CDR1 SGHTA and CDR2 FQGNSA. The CDR3 has 15 residues. V lost 5 bases to trimming and J lost 4 bases, with 18 bases between them. CDR3 nucleotide sequence: TGTGCCAGCAGCCGTCATAGCGGACGGGAATACGAGCAGTACTTC. Translating it yields CASSRHSGREYEQYF.

This clone occurred a few times. J is TRBJ2-5 and V is TRBV2, with 9 bases that match TRBD1. There are 16 residues in the CDR3. The V gene's germline CDR1 is SNHLY and CDR2 FYNNEI. The junction had 8 bases not matched to a gene; V was cut back by 3 bases and J by 3 bases. DNA for the CDR3: TGTGCCAGCAGTGACCACCCAGGGACAGGGAAAGAGACCCAGTACTTC. Translation gives CASSDHPGTGKETQYF.

The DNA for the CDR3 is TGTGCCAGCAGCATTGGACTAGCGGGAATGACCGGGGAGCTGTTTTTT. Protein product: CASSIGLAGMTGELFF. The V gene is TRBV13, the J gene TRBJ2-2, with 12 bases matching TRBD2. This CDR3 spans 16 amino acids. Germline loops: CDR1 PRHDT, CDR2 FYEKMQ (reference sequence). The trim removed 5 bases at V and 5 bases at J, leaving 6 bases unmatched.

The rearrangement links TRBV6-4 to TRBJ2-7; D is uncertain. The germline gives CDR1 MRHNA, CDR2 SNTAGT. This CDR3 is built from 16 residues. V lost 2 bases and J 4 bases, leaving 18 bases between the germline ends. The CDR3 coding sequence is TGTGCCAGCAGTGACCCTGTTGATCGTGTGCTATACGAGCAGTACTTC. Amino acids: CASSDPVDRVLYEQYF.

This clone was found once. The rearrangement joins TRBV9 to TRBJ2-3; D is unresolved. This CDR3 region has 16 residues. Germline V gene sequence: CDR1 SGDLS, CDR2 YYNGEE. V shed 4 bases and J shed 5 bases, with 20 bases lying between them. In DNA, the CDR3 is TGTGCCAGCAGCCCTAGTCACGTCCCTTCCTTAGATACGCAGTATTTT. This gives the protein CASSPSHVPSLDTQYF.

The rearrangement joins TRBV7-9 to TRBJ1-2; D remains unclear. The CDR3 extends over 13 amino acids. The V gene lost 10 bases and the J gene lost 0 bases, with 12 bases spanning the gap. CDR1 and CDR2 (germline): SEHNR, FQNEAQ (reference sequence). The CDR3, as DNA: TGTGCCATAACCGGTACAGCTAACTATGGCTACACCTTC. It yields the protein CAITGTANYGYTF.

V gene TRBV27 combines with J gene TRBJ2-7; 7 bases fit TRBD1. The CDR3 consists of 16 residues. V trimming: 5 bases; J trimming: 1 base; junction bases outside the gene matches: 11. Germline V lookup: CDR1 MNHEY, CDR2 SMNVEV (reference sequence). DNA for the CDR3: TGTGCCAGCAGTCCGTCATCCGGGACAGAGTCCTACGAGCAGTACTTC. Translation: CASSPSSGTESYEQYF.

This sequence joins TRBV6-2 or TRBV6-3 and TRBJ1-6, with D possibly TRBD1 on 5 matching bases. In germline, CDR1 is MNHEY, CDR2 SVGEGT. V lost 6 bases and J 8 bases, leaving 17 bases between the germline ends. The CDR3 covers 15 residues. CDR3 nucleotide sequence: TGTGCCAGCAGCCGACAGTTGCAGGCTGATTCACCCCTCCACTTT. Encoded protein: CASSRQLQADSPLHF.

The chain employs TRBV9 and TRBJ2-5, with D possibly being TRBD1 (5 bases). Trimming shortened V by 4 bases and J by 3 bases, and 13 bases separated the two germline ends. The V gene's germline CDR1 is SGDLS and CDR2 YYNGEE. The length of the CDR3 is 14 residues. CDR3 sequence: CASSTNLGEETQYF. The CDR3 DNA follows: TGTGCCAGCAGCACCAACCTAGGGGAAGAGACCCAGTACTTC.

The gene calls are TRBV9 and TRBJ2-5; 8 bases agree with TRBD1. Trimming at V came to 4 bases and at J to 2 bases, leaving 7 bases not matched to a gene. CDR1 SGDLS and CDR2 YYNGEE come from the germline V gene. The CDR3 is 15 amino acids. The DNA for the CDR3 is TGTGCCAGCAGCCTTTGGGACAGGCCACAAGAGACCCAGTACTTC. Its translation is CASSLWDRPQETQYF.

The chain has TRBV6-5 and TRBJ2-4; 8 positions match TRBD1. V was pared by 6 bases and J by 0 bases, with 1 base of the junction left unmatched. Per germline, CDR1 MNHEY and CDR2 SVGAGI. The CDR3 is 14 amino acids. CDR3 residues: CASRGQGAKNIQYF. The CDR3 DNA follows: TGTGCCAGCAGAGGACAGGGAGCCAAAAACATTCAGTACTTC.

CDR3 bases: TGCGCCAGCAGCTTGGTCGGACTTCCGAACACTGAAGCTTTCTTT. Translated, it gives CASSLVGLPNTEAFF. V usage is TRBV5-1 and J usage is TRBJ1-1; D is unclear. This CDR3 spans 15 amino acids. CDR1 and CDR2 from the germline V gene are SGHRS and YFSETQ. With 0 bases removed from V and 1 base from J, the gap between germline ends came to 10 bases. The variable domain in full, completed from reference TRBV5-1 and TRBJ1-1, reads KAGVTQTPRYLIKTRGQQVTLSCSPISGHRSVSWYQQTPGQGLQFLFEYFSETQRNKGNFPGRFSGRQFSNSRSEMNVSTLELGDSALYLCASSLVGLPNTEAFFGQGTRLTVV.

The V call is TRBV3-1 (or the pseudogene TRBV3-2), the J call TRBJ2-1, with D perhaps TRBD2 (6 bases). The V gene's germline CDR1 is LGHDT and CDR2 YNNKEL (reference sequence). The CDR3 totals 12 residues. Trimming shortened V by 3 bases and J by 9 bases, and 9 bases separated the two germline ends. The CDR3 is CASSQTGGEQFF. In DNA form, the CDR3 reads TGTGCCAGCAGCCAGACCGGGGGTGAGCAGTTCTTC.

This chain joins TRBV7-6 and TRBJ2-7; the match to TRBD1 covers 8 bases. The ends lost 6 bases at V and 1 base at J; junction bases unmatched: 14. From germline, CDR1 is SGHVS and CDR2 FNYEAQ. This CDR3 is built from 17 residues. The CDR3 spells CASSLVEGQGRSYEQYF. The CDR3 nucleotides are TGTGCCAGCAGTTTGGTGGAAGGACAGGGTCGTTCCTACGAGCAGTACTTC.

V is TRBV11-3 and J is TRBJ1-1; 7 bases line up with TRBD1. CDR1 SGHNT and CDR2 YENEEA come from the germline V gene. This CDR3 is 15 amino acids long. The V gene end was trimmed by 5 bases and the J gene end by 0 bases; junction bases not matched to a gene: 6. For the CDR3, the DNA is TGTGCCAGCAGCCCCCGACAGGGATTGAACACTGAAGCTTTCTTT. Translation: CASSPRQGLNTEAFF.